Below, one T cell receptor beta chain is given with its context. The record originates from a study of PD-1 and CTLA-4 blockade in melanoma. The table came from immunoSEQ multiplex PCR; TCRdb's copy has only in-frame clones and leaves some out. The sample yields about 16,000 clones, 70% to 80% seen once. The sequences come from CD8+ T cells from peripheral blood, collected from a patient given anti-PD-1 treatment. The receptor was derived from a human donor with melanoma.

The CDR3 spells CASSFHPGQQNYGYTF. Here the CDR3 DNA reads TGTGCCAGCAGCTTCCACCCGGGACAGCAAAACTATGGCTACACCTTC. This chain connects TRBV5-6 to TRBJ1-2; 7 bases line up with TRBD1. V dropped 2 bases and J dropped 2; count of bases not matched to a gene: 9. The CDR3 totals 16 residues. CDR1 and CDR2 (germline): SGHDT, YYEEEE.